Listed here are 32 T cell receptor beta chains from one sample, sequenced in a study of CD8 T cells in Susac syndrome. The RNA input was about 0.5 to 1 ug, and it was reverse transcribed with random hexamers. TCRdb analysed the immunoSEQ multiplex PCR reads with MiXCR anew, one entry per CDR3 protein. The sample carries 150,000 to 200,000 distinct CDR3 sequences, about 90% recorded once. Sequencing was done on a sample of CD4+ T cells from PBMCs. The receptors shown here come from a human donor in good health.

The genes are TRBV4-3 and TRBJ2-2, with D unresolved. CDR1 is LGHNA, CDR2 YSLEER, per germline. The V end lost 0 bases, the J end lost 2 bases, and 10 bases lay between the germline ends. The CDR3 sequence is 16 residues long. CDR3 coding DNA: TGCGCCAGCAGCCAAGAGGTGCAAGTTAACACCGGGGAGCTGTTTTTT. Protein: CASSQEVQVNTGELFF.

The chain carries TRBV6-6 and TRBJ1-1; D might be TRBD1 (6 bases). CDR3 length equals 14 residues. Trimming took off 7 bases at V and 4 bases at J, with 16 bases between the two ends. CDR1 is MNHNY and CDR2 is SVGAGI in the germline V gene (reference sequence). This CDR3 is CASKQGAGSTEAFF. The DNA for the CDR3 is TGTGCCAGCAAACAGGGCGCGGGAAGCACTGAAGCTTTCTTT.

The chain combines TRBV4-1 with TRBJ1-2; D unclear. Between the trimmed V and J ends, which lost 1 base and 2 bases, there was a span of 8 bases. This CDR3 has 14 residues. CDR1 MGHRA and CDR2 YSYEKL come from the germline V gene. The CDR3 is CASSQGPTNYGYTF. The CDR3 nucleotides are TGCGCCAGCAGCCAAGGTCCTACCAACTATGGCTACACCTTC.

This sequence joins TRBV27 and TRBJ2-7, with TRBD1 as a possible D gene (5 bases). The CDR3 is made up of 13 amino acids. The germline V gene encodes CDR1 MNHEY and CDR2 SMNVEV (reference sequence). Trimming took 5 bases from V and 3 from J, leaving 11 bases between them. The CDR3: CASSRSGLYEQYF. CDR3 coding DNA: TGTGCCAGCAGTCGCTCAGGGCTCTACGAGCAGTACTTC.

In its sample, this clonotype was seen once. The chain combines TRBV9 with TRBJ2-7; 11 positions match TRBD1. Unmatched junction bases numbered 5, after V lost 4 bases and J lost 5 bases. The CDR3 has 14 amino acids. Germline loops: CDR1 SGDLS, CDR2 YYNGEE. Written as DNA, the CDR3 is TGTGCCAGCAGCCTCCGGGACAGGGGGGACGAGCAGTACTTC. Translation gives CASSLRDRGDEQYF.

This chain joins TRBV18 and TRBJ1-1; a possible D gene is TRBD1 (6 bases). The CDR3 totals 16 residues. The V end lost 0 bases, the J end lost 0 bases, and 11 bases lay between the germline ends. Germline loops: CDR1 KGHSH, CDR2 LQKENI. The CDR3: CASSPPSRGMNTEAFF. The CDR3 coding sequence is TGTGCCAGCTCACCACCGAGCAGGGGCATGAACACTGAAGCTTTCTTT. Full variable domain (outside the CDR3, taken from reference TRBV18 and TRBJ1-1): NAGVMQNPRHLVRRRGQEARLRCSPMKGHSHVYWYRQLPEEGLKFMVYLQKENIIDESGMPKERFSAEFPKEGPSILRIQQVVRGDSAAYFCASSPPSRGMNTEAFFGQGTRLTVV.

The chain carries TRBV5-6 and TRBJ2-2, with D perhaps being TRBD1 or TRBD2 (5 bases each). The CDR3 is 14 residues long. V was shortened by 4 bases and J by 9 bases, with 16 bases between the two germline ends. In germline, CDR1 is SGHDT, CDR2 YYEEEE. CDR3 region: CASSGTVRGRELFF. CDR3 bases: TGTGCCAGCAGCGGGACGGTTAGGGGCCGGGAGCTGTTTTTT. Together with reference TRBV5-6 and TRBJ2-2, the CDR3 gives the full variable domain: DAGVTQSPTHLIKTRGQQVTLRCSPKSGHDTVSWYQQALGQGPQFIFQYYEEEERQRGNFPDRFSGHQFPNYSSELNVNALLLGDSALYLCASSGTVRGRELFFGEGSRLTVL.

The CDR3 DNA follows: TGTGCCAGCGGAGCATCAGGGGTCCATGAGCAGTTCTTC. This translates into CASGASGVHEQFF. V and J are TRBV2 and TRBJ2-1, with TRBD1 as a possible D gene (6 bases). The germline gives CDR1 SNHLY, CDR2 FYNNEI. V was shortened by 8 bases and J by 8 bases, with 16 bases between the two germline ends. The CDR3 has 13 amino acids.

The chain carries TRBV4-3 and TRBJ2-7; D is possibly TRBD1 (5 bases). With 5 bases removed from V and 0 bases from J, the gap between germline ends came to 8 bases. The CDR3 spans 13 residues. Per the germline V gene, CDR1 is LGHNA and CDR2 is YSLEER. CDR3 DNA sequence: TGCGCCAGCAGCAGGGGATTCTCCTACGAGCAGTACTTC. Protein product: CASSRGFSYEQYF.

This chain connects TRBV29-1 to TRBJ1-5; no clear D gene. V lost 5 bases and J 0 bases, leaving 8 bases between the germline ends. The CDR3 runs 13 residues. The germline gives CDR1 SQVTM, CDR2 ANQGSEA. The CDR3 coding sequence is TGCAGCGTTTCGCAGGATAGCAATCAGCCCCAGCATTTT. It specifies CSVSQDSNQPQHF.

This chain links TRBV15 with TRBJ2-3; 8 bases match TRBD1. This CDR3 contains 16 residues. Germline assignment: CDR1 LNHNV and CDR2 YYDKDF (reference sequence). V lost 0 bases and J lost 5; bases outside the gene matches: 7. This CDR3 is CATSRDGRGRVDTQYF. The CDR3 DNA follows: TGTGCCACCAGCAGAGATGGCAGGGGGCGCGTAGATACGCAGTATTTT.

The CDR3 loop is CSATGTGGEKLFF. The DNA for the CDR3 is TGCAGTGCCACCGGGACAGGCGGGGAAAAACTGTTTTTT. The V call is TRBV20-1, the J call TRBJ1-4; 8 positions agree with TRBD1. The J segment lost 8 bases and the V segment lost 6 bases, leaving 8 bases of the junction unmatched. The germline gives CDR1 DFQATT, CDR2 SNEGSKA (reference sequence). The CDR3 runs 13 residues.

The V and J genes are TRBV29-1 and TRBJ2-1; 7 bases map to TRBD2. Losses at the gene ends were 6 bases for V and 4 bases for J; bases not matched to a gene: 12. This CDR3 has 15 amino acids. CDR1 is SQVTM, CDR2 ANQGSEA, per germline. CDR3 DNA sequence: TGCAGCGTCCGACTTTTAGCGGGCCCTTACAATGAGCAGTTCTTC. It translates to CSVRLLAGPYNEQFF.

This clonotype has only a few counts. The chain's CDR3 is CASSLLREQYF. Here the CDR3 DNA reads TGTGCCAGCAGTTTGTTACGCGAGCAGTACTTC. The rearrangement uses TRBV28 and TRBJ2-7, with no clear D. The germline V gene encodes CDR1 MDHEN and CDR2 SYDVKM. Trimming took 3 bases from V and 6 from J, leaving 6 bases between them. The CDR3 contains 11 residues.

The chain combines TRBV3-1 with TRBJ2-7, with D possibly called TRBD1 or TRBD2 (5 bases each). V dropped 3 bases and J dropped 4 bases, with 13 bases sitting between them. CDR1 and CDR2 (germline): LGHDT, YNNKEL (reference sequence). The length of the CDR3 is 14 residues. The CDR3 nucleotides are TGTGCCAGCAGCCAGGGACCCTTAAGATACGAGCAGTACTTC. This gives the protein CASSQGPLRYEQYF.

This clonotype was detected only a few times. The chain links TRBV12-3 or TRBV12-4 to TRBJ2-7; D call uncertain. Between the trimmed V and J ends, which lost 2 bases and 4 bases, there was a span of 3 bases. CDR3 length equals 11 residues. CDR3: CASSLKYEQYF. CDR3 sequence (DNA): TGTGCCAGCAGTTTAAAGTACGAGCAGTACTTC.

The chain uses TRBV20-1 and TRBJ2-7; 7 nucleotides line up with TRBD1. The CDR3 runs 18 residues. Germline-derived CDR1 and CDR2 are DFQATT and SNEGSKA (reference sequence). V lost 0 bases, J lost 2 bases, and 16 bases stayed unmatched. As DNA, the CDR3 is TGCAGTGCTAGAGATCCTCGACAGGGCTGGGATGATACCTACGAGCAGTACTTC. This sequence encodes CSARDPRQGWDDTYEQYF.

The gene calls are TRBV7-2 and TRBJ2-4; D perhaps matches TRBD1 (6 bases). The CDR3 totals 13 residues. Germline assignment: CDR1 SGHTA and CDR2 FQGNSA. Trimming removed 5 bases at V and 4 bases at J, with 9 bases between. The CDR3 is CASSHRVKNIQYF. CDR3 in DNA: TGTGCCAGCAGCCACAGGGTTAAAAACATTCAGTACTTC.

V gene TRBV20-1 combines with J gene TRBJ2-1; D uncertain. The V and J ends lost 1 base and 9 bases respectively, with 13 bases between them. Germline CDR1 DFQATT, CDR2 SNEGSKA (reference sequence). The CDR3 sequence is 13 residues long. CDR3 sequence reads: CSARGGFISEQFF. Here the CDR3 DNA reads TGCAGTGCTAGAGGGGGTTTTATATCTGAGCAGTTCTTC.

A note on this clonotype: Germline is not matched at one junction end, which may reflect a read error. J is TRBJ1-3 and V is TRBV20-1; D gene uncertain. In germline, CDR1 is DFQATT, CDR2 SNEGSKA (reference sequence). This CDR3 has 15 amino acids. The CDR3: CSASPQAGSENTIYF. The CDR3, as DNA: TGCAGTGCTAGTCCCCAGGCCGGCTCTGAAAACACCATATATTTT.

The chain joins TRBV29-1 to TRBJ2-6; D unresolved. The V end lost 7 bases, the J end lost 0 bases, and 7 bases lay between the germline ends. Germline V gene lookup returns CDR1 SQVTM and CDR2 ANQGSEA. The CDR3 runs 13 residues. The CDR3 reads CSAGHSGANVLTF. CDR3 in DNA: TGCAGCGCTGGGCACTCTGGGGCCAACGTCCTGACTTTC.

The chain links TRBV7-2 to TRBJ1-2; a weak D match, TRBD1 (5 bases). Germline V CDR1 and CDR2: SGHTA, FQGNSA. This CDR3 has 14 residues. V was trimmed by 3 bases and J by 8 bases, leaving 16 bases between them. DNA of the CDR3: TGTGCCAGCAGCTTCCGGGAAGGGGATGGCGGCTACACCTTC. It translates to CASSFREGDGGYTF.

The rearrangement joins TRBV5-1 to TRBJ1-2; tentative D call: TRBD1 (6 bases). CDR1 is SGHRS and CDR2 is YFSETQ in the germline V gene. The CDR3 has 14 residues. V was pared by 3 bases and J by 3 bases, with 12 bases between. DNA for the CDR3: TGCGCCAGCAGCTCATCGCAGGGGCACTATGGCTACACCTTC. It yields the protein CASSSSQGHYGYTF.

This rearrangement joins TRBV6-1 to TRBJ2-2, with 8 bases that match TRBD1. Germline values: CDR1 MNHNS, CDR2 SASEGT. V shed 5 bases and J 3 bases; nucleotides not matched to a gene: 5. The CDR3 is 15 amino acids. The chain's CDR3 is CASSSRQGHTGELFF. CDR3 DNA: TGTGCCAGCAGTTCGAGACAGGGGCACACCGGGGAGCTGTTTTTT.

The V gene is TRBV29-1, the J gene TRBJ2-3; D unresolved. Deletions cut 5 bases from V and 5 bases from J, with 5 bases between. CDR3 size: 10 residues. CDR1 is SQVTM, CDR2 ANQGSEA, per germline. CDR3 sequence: CSVNQDTQYF. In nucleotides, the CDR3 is TGCAGCGTTAATCAAGATACGCAGTATTTT.

CDR3 sequence (DNA): TGTGCCAGCTCACCAATCGGACTAGCGGGGGACGAGCAGTACTTC. This sequence encodes CASSPIGLAGDEQYF. The genes are TRBV18 and TRBJ2-7; 13 bases align to TRBD2. J gave up 5 bases and V 2 bases, and 3 bases lay outside the gene matches. Per germline, CDR1 KGHSH and CDR2 LQKENI. This CDR3 region has 15 residues. The variable domain in full, with the rest retrieved from reference TRBV18 and TRBJ2-7, is NAGVMQNPRHLVRRRGQEARLRCSPMKGHSHVYWYRQLPEEGLKFMVYLQKENIIDESGMPKERFSAEFPKEGPSILRIQQVVRGDSAAYFCASSPIGLAGDEQYFGPGTRLTVT.

This CDR3 reads CASSPQTGKMGELFF. The CDR3 DNA sequence: TGTGCCAGCAGCCCACAAACCGGGAAGATGGGGGAGCTGTTTTTT. The chain couples TRBV7-2 to TRBJ2-2; TRBD2 might be the D (5 bases). The ends were cut back, 5 bases at V and 8 bases at J, with 18 bases in the middle. Germline assignment: CDR1 SGHTA and CDR2 FQGNSA. This CDR3 has 15 amino acids.

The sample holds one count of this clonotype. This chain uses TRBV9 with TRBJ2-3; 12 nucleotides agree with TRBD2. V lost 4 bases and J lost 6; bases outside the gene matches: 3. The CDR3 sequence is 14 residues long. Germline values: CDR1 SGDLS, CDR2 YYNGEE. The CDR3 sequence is CASSPSGGDDTQYF. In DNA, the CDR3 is TGTGCCAGCAGCCCTAGCGGGGGGGACGATACGCAGTATTTT.

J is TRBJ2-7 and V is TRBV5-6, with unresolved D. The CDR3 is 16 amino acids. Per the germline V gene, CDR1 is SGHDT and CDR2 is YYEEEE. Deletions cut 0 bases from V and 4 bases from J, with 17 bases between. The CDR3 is CASSLVEGPRAYEQYF. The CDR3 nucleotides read TGTGCCAGCAGCTTGGTAGAAGGACCCCGAGCATACGAGCAGTACTTC.

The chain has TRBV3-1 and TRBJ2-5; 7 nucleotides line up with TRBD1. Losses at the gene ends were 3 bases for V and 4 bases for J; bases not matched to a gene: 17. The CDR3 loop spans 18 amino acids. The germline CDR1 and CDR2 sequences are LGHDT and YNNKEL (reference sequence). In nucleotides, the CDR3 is TGTGCCAGCAGCCACACCAAATGGATACAGGGGTATGTAGAGACCCAGTACTTC. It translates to CASSHTKWIQGYVETQYF.

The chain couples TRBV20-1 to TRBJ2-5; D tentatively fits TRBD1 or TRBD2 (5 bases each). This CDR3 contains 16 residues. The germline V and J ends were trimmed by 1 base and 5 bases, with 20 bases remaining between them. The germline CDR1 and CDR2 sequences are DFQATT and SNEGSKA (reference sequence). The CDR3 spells CSARAAHGGWGETQYF. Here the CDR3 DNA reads TGCAGTGCTAGAGCCGCCCATGGAGGATGGGGGGAGACCCAGTACTTC.

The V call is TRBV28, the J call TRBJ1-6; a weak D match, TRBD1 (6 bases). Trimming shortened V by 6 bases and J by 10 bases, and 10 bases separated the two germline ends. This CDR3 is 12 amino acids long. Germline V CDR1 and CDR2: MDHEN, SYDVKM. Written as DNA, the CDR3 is TGTGCCAGCAGACCAGGGGACTCACCCCTCCACTTT. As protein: CASRPGDSPLHF.